The 5 T cell receptor beta chains reported below all come from one sample, sequenced in a study of OX40 agonist ivuxolimab in advanced cancers. The library was produced with the immunoSEQ multiplex PCR assay. The immuneACCESS repertoire file appears here via TCRdb, limited to in-frame rearrangements. These files lack a portion of the clones; in checked studies, under half of the deficit traces to unresolved V genes, and the cause of the others is not known. The sample profile shows tens of thousands of clones; roughly 87% of them were found once. The ten largest clones represent around 0.23% of the sample. Source: CD4+ or CD8+ T cells sorted from blood, taken in a trial of the OX40 agonist ivuxolimab. The receptor set was obtained from an adult with an advanced solid tumor such as melanoma, head and neck, liver or kidney cancer.

This clone was seen a single time. The chain links TRBV28 to TRBJ1-5; D is uncertain. CDR1 and CDR2 (germline): MDHEN, SYDVKM. This CDR3 spans 17 amino acids. Trimming cost V 2 bases and J 2 bases, with 16 bases left between them. CDR3 amino acids: CASSLRLVQHGNQPQHF. Here the CDR3 DNA reads TGTGCCAGCAGTTTACGATTGGTGCAGCACGGCAATCAGCCCCAGCATTTT.

The chain joins TRBV2 to TRBJ1-4; no firm D call. V lost 8 bases and J 0 bases, leaving 10 bases between the germline ends. CDR3 length: 14 amino acids. Per the germline V gene, CDR1 is SNHLY and CDR2 is FYNNEI. The chain's CDR3 is CASSQVATNEKLFF. The CDR3, as DNA: TGTGCCAGCTCCCAGGTTGCAACTAATGAAAAACTGTTTTTT.

The chain recombines TRBV11-3 with TRBJ2-7, with D hard to call. The CDR3 extends over 13 amino acids. CDR1 SGHNT and CDR2 YENEEA come from the germline V gene. V lost 3 bases and J 2 bases, leaving 8 bases between the germline ends. CDR3 nucleotides: TGTGCCAGCAGCTTGTCACAGCCCTACGAGCAGTACTTC. Residues: CASSLSQPYEQYF.

This clone showed up just once. This chain links TRBV28 with TRBJ2-3, with TRBD1 matching over 12 bases. The CDR3 is 16 residues long. V lost 3 bases and J lost 4; bases outside the gene matches: 5. Germline values: CDR1 MDHEN, CDR2 SYDVKM. DNA for the CDR3: TGTGCCAGCAGTTTCCATGGGACAGGGGGCTCAGATACGCAGTATTTT. Translated, it gives CASSFHGTGGSDTQYF.

The chain recombines TRBV7-9 with TRBJ1-3; possibly TRBD1 for D (5 bases). This CDR3 is built from 14 residues. Trimming took off 5 bases at V and 0 bases at J, with 8 bases between the two ends. Germline V gene sequence: CDR1 SEHNR, CDR2 FQNEAQ (reference sequence). The CDR3 here is CASSRDGSGNTIYF. CDR3 nucleotide sequence: TGTGCCAGCAGCAGGGACGGCTCTGGAAACACCATATATTTT.